One and the same sample provided the 12 T cell receptor beta chains below, sequenced in a study of shared clonotypes between healthy human individuals. Here immunoSEQ multiplex PCR was the method, and the copy in TCRdb shows in-frame clones only, minus some. This sample has roughly 760,000 clones, with roughly 70% found just once. The material sequenced was memory CD4+ T cells sorted from blood. Subset noted: CD45RA-negative fraction. These receptors were taken from a woman aged 25 to 39 in good health.

The chain couples TRBV25-1 to TRBJ1-1; 10 bases agree with TRBD1. This CDR3 region has 14 residues. The V gene end was trimmed by 2 bases and the J gene end by 4 bases; junction bases not matched to a gene: 1. The germline V gene has CDR1 MGHDK and CDR2 SYGVNS. The DNA for the CDR3 is TGTGCCAGCAGTGAAAGGACAGGGGGCACTGAAGCTTTCTTT. Its translation: CASSERTGGTEAFF.

About this clone itself: The identical CDR3 is also encoded by other nucleotide sequences in the sample. The chain links TRBV20-1 to TRBJ2-1; the D call may be TRBD1 or TRBD2 (5 bases each). Trimming shortened V by 1 base and J by 7 bases, and 5 bases separated the two germline ends. Germline CDR1 is DFQATT and CDR2 is SNEGSKA (reference sequence). The CDR3 spans 11 residues. The CDR3 spells CSARGGNEQFF. The CDR3 DNA is TGCAGTGCTAGAGGGGGGAATGAGCAGTTCTTC.

This clone has only a few counts. The chain joins TRBV15 to TRBJ2-1; 7 bases line up with TRBD1. J lost 3 bases, V lost 1 base, and 3 bases had no gene match. The germline V gene has CDR1 LNHNV and CDR2 YYDKDF (reference sequence). There are 15 residues in the CDR3. The CDR3 sequence is CATSRGQGNYNEQFF. CDR3 sequence (DNA): TGTGCCACCAGCAGAGGACAGGGAAACTACAATGAGCAGTTCTTC.

The V call is TRBV6-6, the J call TRBJ1-5, with 9 bases that match TRBD1. This CDR3 comprises 16 residues. With 4 bases clipped from V and 2 bases from J, the junction kept 6 bases outside the gene matches. The germline CDR1 and CDR2 sequences are MNHNY and SVGAGI (reference sequence). The CDR3 DNA follows: TGTGCCAGCAGTTCCACCACAGGGGGCGGCAATCAGCCCCAGCATTTT. This encodes CASSSTTGGGNQPQHF.

Worth noting for this clone: Within the sample, other DNA sequences also encode this same CDR3. The rearrangement links TRBV5-1 to TRBJ2-7, with 7 bases lining up with TRBD2. The germline V gene encodes CDR1 SGHRS and CDR2 YFSETQ. V shed 0 bases and J 2 bases; nucleotides not matched to a gene: 5. This CDR3 has 15 amino acids. Here the CDR3 DNA reads TGCGCCAGCAGCTTGGTGGCTAGCGGAGCCTACGAGCAGTACTTC. It translates to CASSLVASGAYEQYF.

This clone was recorded a few times. CDR3 protein: CASSSGVLGTEAFF. Written as DNA, the CDR3 is TGTGCCAGCAGCTCAGGGGTGCTAGGCACTGAAGCTTTCTTT. V gene TRBV7-3 combines with J gene TRBJ1-1, with a tentative D call TRBD1 (6 bases). V was trimmed by 4 bases and J by 4 bases, leaving 13 bases between them. CDR3 length equals 14 residues. Germline-derived CDR1 and CDR2 are SGHTA and FQGTGA.

In this sample, this clone turned up once. The chain employs TRBV27 and TRBJ2-7; 7 bases match TRBD2. CDR3 size: 15 residues. Unmatched junction bases numbered 8, after V lost 0 bases and J lost 6 bases. CDR1 is MNHEY and CDR2 is SMNVEV in the germline V gene (reference sequence). The CDR3 sequence: CASSLSGGRGIEQYF. The CDR3 nucleotides are TGTGCCAGCAGTTTATCTGGTGGGAGGGGAATCGAGCAGTACTTC.

The V call is TRBV7-2, the J call TRBJ2-1, with D tentatively TRBD2 (6 bases). Germline CDR1 is SGHTA and CDR2 is FQGNSA. Trimming shortened V by 5 bases and J by 8 bases, and 16 bases separated the two germline ends. CDR3 length: 14 residues. Written as DNA, the CDR3 is TGTGCCAGCAGCGTACGGACTACCTCGGATGAGCAGTTCTTC. Translation gives CASSVRTTSDEQFF.

V is TRBV7-9 and J is TRBJ1-2; D is unclear. This CDR3 region has 13 residues. V was shortened by 3 bases and J by 7 bases, with 12 bases between the two germline ends. From germline, CDR1 is SEHNR and CDR2 FQNEAQ (reference sequence). CDR3 sequence: CASSLDGGGGYTF. CDR3 bases: TGTGCCAGCAGCTTGGACGGCGGCGGTGGCTACACCTTC.

The chain uses TRBV5-1 and TRBJ1-1; TRBD1 agrees at 9 bases. Per the germline V gene, CDR1 is SGHRS and CDR2 is YFSETQ. Losses at the gene ends were 0 bases for V and 0 bases for J; bases not matched to a gene: 3. CDR3 length: 16 residues. The CDR3 region is CASSLAGTGLNTEAFF. In DNA form, the CDR3 reads TGCGCCAGCAGCTTGGCTGGGACAGGGTTGAACACTGAAGCTTTCTTT.

The chain combines TRBV7-8 with TRBJ1-1, with no clear D. The germline gives CDR1 SGHVS, CDR2 FQNEAQ. CDR3 length equals 13 residues. V lost 3 bases, J lost 9 bases, and 14 bases lay in between. Written as DNA, the CDR3 is TGTGCCAGCAGCTTTCAGTCCCCGTCGCAAGCTTTCTTT. It encodes CASSFQSPSQAFF.

There are a few counts of this clone. The chain uses TRBV10-1 and TRBJ2-1; TRBD2 matches at 14 bases. In germline, CDR1 is WNHNN, CDR2 SYGVQD (reference sequence). Germline trimming cut 9 bases from V and 12 bases from J; bases unmatched to any gene: 7. This CDR3 has 13 residues. The CDR3 loop is CASGTSGSLRQFF. CDR3 DNA: TGCGCCAGTGGGACTAGCGGGAGTTTGCGGCAGTTCTTC.